Listed below are T cell receptor beta chains from one sample, sequenced in a study of shared clonotypes between healthy human individuals. Profiled with immunoSEQ multiplex PCR; TCRdb holds only in-frame clones, not every one. The sample has about 1.5 million clones, around 98% seen once. The sequenced material came from naive CD4+ T cells sorted from blood. The receptors were gathered from a man in his thirties or forties in good health. CDR3s include the opening cysteine and the closing phenylalanine or tryptophan. For some rows the clone size is stated as once, few or many, or as a class when expanded; others skip it.

J: TRBJ2-3; V: TRBV10-3; length: 18; size: NA; CDR3: CAISDEVAGGLSTDTQYF
J: TRBJ2-1; V: TRBV19; length: 16; size: NA; CDR3: CASSAPGQGTYNEQFF
J: TRBJ2-7; V: TRBV2; length: 15; size: once; CDR3: CASRKGQTLGYEQYF
J: TRBJ2-1; V: TRBV29-1; length: 13; size: NA; CDR3: CSVEGRSNPKQFF
J: TRBJ2-1; V: TRBV5-1; length: 12; size: NA; CDR3: CASSRDRNEQFF
J: TRBJ2-7; V: TRBV18; length: 18; size: NA; CDR3: CASSPLGGSVASDYEQYF
J: TRBJ1-2; V: TRBV19; length: 15; size: NA; CDR3: CASSIITGGDYGYTF
J: TRBJ2-2; V: TRBV5-4; length: 18; size: NA; CDR3: CASSPAPRDRIYTGELFF
J: TRBJ1-5; V: TRBV15; length: 13; size: NA; CDR3: CATSGRRDQPQHF
J: TRBJ2-7; V: TRBV14; length: 13; size: once; CDR3: CASSQLGFHEQYF
J: TRBJ1-1; V: TRBV10-3; length: 13; size: NA; CDR3: CAINADLNTEAFF
J: TRBJ2-2; V: TRBV5-4; length: 13; size: NA; CDR3: CASSLDRGGELFF
J: TRBJ2-5; V: TRBV18; length: 15; size: once; CDR3: CASSPRTGAQETQYF
J: TRBJ2-7; V: TRBV14; length: 14; size: NA; CDR3: CASSQWTYSYEQYF
J: TRBJ1-5; V: TRBV5-6; length: 16; size: NA; CDR3: CASSLALDSGNQPQHF
J: TRBJ2-1; V: TRBV11-3; length: 15; size: NA; CDR3: CASSSGQGSYNEQFF
J: TRBJ1-3; V: TRBV9; length: 15; size: NA; CDR3: CASSATGTPGNTIYF
J: TRBJ1-2; V: TRBV7-2; length: 16; size: NA; CDR3: CASSSNIRDRGYGYTF
J: TRBJ2-2; V: TRBV10-2; length: 13; size: NA; CDR3: CASRQGPTGELFF
J: TRBJ2-5; V: TRBV28; length: 13; size: NA; CDR3: CACQGGRQETQYF
J: TRBJ2-3; V: TRBV14; length: 16; size: NA; CDR3: CASSHLAGARTDTQYF
J: TRBJ2-1; V: TRBV10-3; length: 15; size: NA; CDR3: CAISGTSGRDTPPFF
J: TRBJ1-5; V: TRBV21-1; length: 14; size: NA; CDR3: CASTSDIQGRPQHF
J: TRBJ2-1; V: TRBV18; length: 14; size: NA; CDR3: CASSLAGGPNEQFF
J: TRBJ1-1; V: TRBV10-3; length: 14; size: NA; CDR3: CATQYDTGFTEAFF
J: TRBJ1-2; V: TRBV27; length: 13; size: NA; CDR3: CASSLKGNSGYTF
J: TRBJ2-7; V: TRBV2; length: 12; size: few; CDR3: CASRQGAYEQYF
J: TRBJ2-4; V: TRBV19; length: 15; size: NA; CDR3: CASSWVNLAKNIQYF
J: TRBJ2-7; V: TRBV27; length: 15; size: NA; CDR3: CASSPGPRPLYEQYF
J: TRBJ1-5; V: TRBV28; length: 18; size: NA; CDR3: CASRLRQGQTNSNQPQHF
J: TRBJ1-2; V: TRBV28; length: 13; size: NA; CDR3: CASSFRGLYGYTF
J: TRBJ1-4; V: TRBV29-1; length: 16; size: NA; CDR3: CSGGWGQGATNEKLFF
J: TRBJ2-7; V: TRBV7-2; length: 15; size: NA; CDR3: CASSFRQRGPYEQYF
J: TRBJ2-3; V: TRBV19; length: 13; size: NA; CDR3: CASSPRITDTQYF
J: TRBJ2-3; V: TRBV11-2; length: 16; size: NA; CDR3: CASSLGRGLAGDTQYF
J: TRBJ1-1; V: TRBV7-2; length: 14; size: NA; CDR3: CASSSGGPSTEAFF
J: TRBJ1-2; V: TRBV7-2; length: 14; size: NA; CDR3: CASSPSSVGYGYTF
J: TRBJ2-2; V: TRBV5-4; length: 15; size: NA; CDR3: CASSSGQGKGGELFF
J: TRBJ2-3; V: TRBV30; length: 10; size: once; CDR3: CAYLGDTQYF
J: TRBJ2-1; V: TRBV18; length: 11; size: NA; CDR3: CASSPHRGQFF
J: TRBJ2-2; V: TRBV9; length: 15; size: once; CDR3: CASSVDSSNTGELFF
J: TRBJ1-3; V: TRBV19; length: 13; size: NA; CDR3: CASRDSAGNTIYF
J: TRBJ2-7; V: TRBV9; length: 14; size: NA; CDR3: CASSVEPRGHEQYF
J: TRBJ1-5; V: TRBV7-2; length: 13; size: NA; CDR3: CASSFGHNQPQHF
J: TRBJ1-2; V: TRBV29-1; length: 13; size: once; CDR3: CSVAMVVGYGYTF
J: TRBJ2-1; V: TRBV19; length: 11; size: NA; CDR3: CASSGHNEQFF
J: TRBJ2-1; V: TRBV5-4; length: 15; size: NA; CDR3: CASSLLAGPYNEQFF
J: TRBJ2-7; V: TRBV9; length: 15; size: once; CDR3: CASSEGITLNYEQYF
J: TRBJ1-5; V: TRBV7-2; length: 12; size: NA; CDR3: CASSLQGFPQHF
J: TRBJ2-7; V: TRBV11-2; length: 17; size: NA; CDR3: CASSLDSLAGVGYEQYF
J: TRBJ2-7; V: TRBV18; length: 16; size: NA; CDR3: CASSPPSGRGSYEQYF
J: TRBJ2-7; V: TRBV6-5; length: 14; size: NA; CDR3: CASSLSLGLYEQYF
J: TRBJ2-7; V: TRBV18; length: 13; size: NA; CDR3: CASSRDRGGEQYF
J: TRBJ2-3; V: TRBV11-3; length: 16; size: NA; CDR3: CASSLTRERGADTQYF